The sequence of this T cell receptor (beta chain) was determined in a study of shared clonotypes between healthy human individuals. Study in general: The study enrolled two women and three men aged 18 to 49.

On this clone: Its specificity is not known.

Clones were read by immunoSEQ multiplex PCR, and TCRdb kept only the in-frame ones, dropping some. Altogether approximately 95,000 clones are present, 67% being singletons, with the ten largest covering 45% to 50%. CD8 memory cells included CD45RO+ cells plus CCR7-negative CD45RA+ TemRA cells. Notes on the study in general: For sorted subsets, rarefaction showed incomplete sequencing despite large depth. Tissue TCR repertoires likely differ from these blood-only repertoires.

This CDR3 contains 14 residues. Trimming at V came to 5 bases and at J to 4 bases, leaving 5 bases not matched to a gene. In germline, CDR1 is MNHEY, CDR2 SMNVEV (reference sequence). Material: memory CD8+ T cells sorted from blood. Subset: CD45RO+ cells pooled with CCR7-negative TemRA cells. The chain joins TRBV27 to TRBJ2-7; 10 bases agree with TRBD1. The TCR comes from a man aged 25-45 years in good health. CDR3 sequence: CASSRDRGLYEQYF. The CDR3 DNA reads TGTGCCAGCAGTAGGGACAGGGGTTTGTACGAGCAGTACTTC.